The 20 T cell receptor beta chains listed next were all sequenced from one sample in a study of blood T cell repertoires in COVID-19. TCRdb's table, derived via immunoSEQ multiplex PCR, lists solely in-frame clones and lacks some. The sample contains 95,000 to 150,000 clones, about 83% of which appear only once. The sample taken for sequencing was PBMCs or T cells enriched from blood (not recorded which). These receptors came from a woman between 25 and 40 years old who had recovered from COVID-19.

This rearrangement joins TRBV10-3 to TRBJ1-5, with TRBD1 as a possible D gene (6 bases). There are 15 residues in the CDR3. Germline V gene sequence: CDR1 ENHRY, CDR2 SYGVKD. V lost 3 bases to trimming and J lost 0 bases, with 9 bases between them. For the CDR3, the DNA is TGTGCCATCAGTGAAGGACAGTATAGCAATCAGCCCCAGCATTTT. This codes for CAISEGQYSNQPQHF.

The chain couples TRBV9 to TRBJ1-4; D possibly corresponds to TRBD1 (6 bases). Trimming took 3 bases from V and 12 from J, leaving 27 bases between them. This CDR3 contains 17 residues. Germline V CDR1 and CDR2: SGDLS, YYNGEE. CDR3 bases: TGTGCCAGCAGCGCCGGAGAGACAGGTCCGCGGCGTGTGGAACTGTTTTTT. Encoded protein: CASSAGETGPRRVELFF.

This clone was detected only a few times. The chain employs TRBV3-1 (or the pseudogene TRBV3-2) and TRBJ1-4; D not certain. The CDR3 runs 14 residues. V lost 1 base to trimming and J lost 8 bases, with 11 bases between them. Germline V gene sequence: CDR1 LGHDT, CDR2 YNNKEL (reference sequence). CDR3: CASSQGGTAEKLFF. In nucleotides, the CDR3 is TGTGCCAGCAGCCAAGGAGGCACGGCCGAAAAACTGTTTTTT.

This clone was seen just once. This chain connects TRBV7-8 to TRBJ1-2, with 7 bases matching TRBD1. Per germline, CDR1 SGHVS and CDR2 FQNEAQ. The V segment lost 5 bases and the J segment 4 bases; nucleotides outside the gene matches: 10. This CDR3 region has 15 residues. The CDR3 sequence: CASSARDRWSYGYTF. The CDR3 region has the DNA TGTGCCAGCAGCGCCAGGGACAGATGGTCCTATGGCTACACCTTC.

This clone has a handful of counts. V usage is TRBV4-1 and J usage is TRBJ2-7; TRBD2 agrees at 14 bases. Germline assignment: CDR1 MGHRA and CDR2 YSYEKL. The V segment lost 4 bases and the J segment 1 base; nucleotides outside the gene matches: 12. The CDR3 sequence is 19 residues long. The chain's CDR3 is CASSPDPGLAGEISYEQYF. The DNA for the CDR3 is TGCGCCAGCAGCCCCGATCCGGGACTAGCGGGAGAGATATCCTACGAGCAGTACTTC.

V usage is TRBV9 and J usage is TRBJ1-2; D is uncertain. Germline V gene data show CDR1 as SGDLS and CDR2 as YYNGEE. Trimming removed 2 bases at V and 5 bases at J, with 13 bases between. The CDR3 length is 14 residues. CDR3 bases: TGTGCCAGCAGCGTGGGGTCGGGGTCTTATGGCTACACCTTC. It specifies CASSVGSGSYGYTF.

The chain is built from TRBV24-1 and TRBJ2-1, with a weak D call TRBD1 (5 bases). V was cut by 6 bases and J by 0 bases, with 14 bases left in between. The CDR3 is 16 residues long. Germline lookup yields CDR1 KGHDR and CDR2 SFDVKD. The chain's CDR3 is CATSTPQGASYNEQFF. Written as DNA, the CDR3 is TGTGCCACCAGTACCCCGCAGGGTGCCTCCTACAATGAGCAGTTCTTC.

The chain links TRBV28 to TRBJ1-2; D may be TRBD1 (5 bases). CDR1 and CDR2 (germline): MDHEN, SYDVKM. V was cut by 3 bases and J by 2 bases, with 16 bases left in between. CDR3 length equals 16 residues. CDR3 nucleotide sequence: TGTGCCAGCAGTTTTAGTTTCCAGGGCGTAAACTATGGCTACACCTTC. This sequence encodes CASSFSFQGVNYGYTF.

This rearrangement joins TRBV3-1 (or the pseudogene TRBV3-2) to TRBJ2-3, with a possible D match to TRBD2 (6 bases). The CDR3 spans 15 residues. V lost 2 bases and J 1 base, leaving 10 bases between the germline ends. The germline V gene encodes CDR1 LGHDT and CDR2 YNNKEL (reference sequence). The CDR3 here is CASSQYGGGTDTQYF. The CDR3 nucleotides read TGTGCCAGCAGCCAATACGGCGGGGGCACAGATACGCAGTATTTT.

V usage is TRBV19 and J usage is TRBJ2-7; TRBD2 agrees at 8 bases. The CDR3 is 14 amino acids. V lost 3 bases, J lost 2 bases, and 3 bases stayed unmatched. The V gene's germline CDR1 is LNHDA and CDR2 SQIVND (reference sequence). The CDR3 DNA sequence: TGTGCCAGTAGTATCGGACTAGCTGCCTACGAGCAGTACTTC. It yields the protein CASSIGLAAYEQYF.

V usage is TRBV19 and J usage is TRBJ2-7; TRBD2 might be the D (5 bases). The germline V and J ends were trimmed by 6 bases and 3 bases, with 21 bases remaining between them. This CDR3 region has 16 residues. CDR1 LNHDA and CDR2 SQIVND come from the germline V gene (reference sequence). CDR3 protein: CASSPRQGLPYYEQYF. CDR3 DNA sequence: TGTGCCAGTAGCCCACGCCAAGGACTCCCCTACTACGAGCAGTACTTC.

The genes are TRBV5-1 and TRBJ2-5, with TRBD2 identical over 10 bases. The CDR3 spans 14 residues. V shed 4 bases and J 3 bases; nucleotides not matched to a gene: 3. Looked up from germline, CDR1 is SGHRS and CDR2 is YFSETQ. CDR3 region: CASSLTSGKETQYF. In nucleotides, the CDR3 is TGCGCCAGCAGCCTCACTAGCGGGAAAGAGACCCAGTACTTC.

This rearrangement joins TRBV27 to TRBJ2-3; 12 positions match TRBD2. Germline trimming cut 3 bases from V and 4 bases from J; bases unmatched to any gene: 5. This CDR3 contains 16 residues. Germline loops: CDR1 MNHEY, CDR2 SMNVEV (reference sequence). The CDR3 region has the DNA TGTGCCAGCAGTTTCTACCCTAGCGGGAGGGCAGATACGCAGTATTTT. This gives the protein CASSFYPSGRADTQYF.

The gene calls are TRBV29-1 and TRBJ1-1; no firm D call. The CDR3 runs to 12 residues. CDR1 and CDR2 from the germline V gene are SQVTM and ANQGSEA. The germline V and J ends were trimmed by 4 bases and 0 bases, with 6 bases remaining between them. The CDR3 coding sequence is TGCAGCGTTGCAATCATGAACACTGAAGCTTTCTTT. Residues: CSVAIMNTEAFF.

The count of this clone is one. The chain recombines TRBV9 with TRBJ2-1; 10 positions agree with TRBD2. The CDR3 length is 18 residues. Germline V gene sequence: CDR1 SGDLS, CDR2 YYNGEE. Germline trimming cut 9 bases from V and 0 bases from J; bases unmatched to any gene: 15. The CDR3, as DNA: TGTGCCAACCAGGGAAGCGGGAGGGCCGTGAGCTCCTACAATGAGCAGTTCTTC. It is translated as CANQGSGRAVSSYNEQFF. The entire variable domain, with the rest obtained from reference TRBV9 and TRBJ2-1, is as follows: DSGVTQTPKHLITATGQRVTLRCSPRSGDLSVYWYQQSLDQGLQFLIQYYNGEERAKGNILERFSAQQFPDLHSELNLSSLELGDSALYFCANQGSGRAVSSYNEQFFGPGTRLTVL.

This chain connects TRBV4-2 to TRBJ1-6; weak D call: TRBD1 (5 bases). Deletions cut 1 base from V and 6 bases from J, with 10 bases between. Germline V gives CDR1 LGHNA, CDR2 YNFKEQ. This CDR3 spans 15 amino acids. CDR3 amino acids: CASSQGQGPNSPLHF. The CDR3 DNA reads TGTGCCAGCAGCCAAGGGCAGGGCCCTAATTCACCCCTCCACTTT.

The genes are TRBV30 and TRBJ1-6; D perhaps matches TRBD1 (5 bases). The germline V gene encodes CDR1 GTSNPN and CDR2 SVGIG (reference sequence). The V end lost 0 bases, the J end lost 8 bases, and 11 bases lay between the germline ends. The CDR3 spans 14 residues. The CDR3 DNA reads TGTGCCTGGAGTGTAAGGGGTATGGATTCACCCCTCCACTTT. This gives the protein CAWSVRGMDSPLHF.

The chain links TRBV11-2 to TRBJ2-7; 8 nucleotides match TRBD2. Germline assignment: CDR1 SGHAT and CDR2 FQNNGV. V lost 5 bases, J lost 0 bases, and 12 bases stayed unmatched. The CDR3 loop spans 17 amino acids. CDR3: CASSRTQSGGSSYEQYF. CDR3 coding DNA: TGTGCCAGCAGCCGTACTCAGAGCGGGGGAAGCTCCTACGAGCAGTACTTC.

This clone was detected only a few times. The V gene is TRBV5-1, the J gene TRBJ1-1; TRBD1 agrees at 9 bases. The CDR3 contains 14 residues. Germline trimming cut 2 bases from V and 6 bases from J; bases unmatched to any gene: 5. The germline V gene encodes CDR1 SGHRS and CDR2 YFSETQ. CDR3 sequence (DNA): TGCGCCAGCAGCTTAGGACAGGGGAGGTCTGAAGCTTTCTTT. Protein: CASSLGQGRSEAFF.

The chain is built from TRBV5-8 and TRBJ1-2; D not resolved. Trimming pared 2 bases from V and 6 bases from J, leaving 14 bases between. Germline V CDR1 and CDR2: SGHTS, YDEGEE. The CDR3 is 14 amino acids. CDR3 residues: CASSFSGRGDGYTF. DNA of the CDR3: TGTGCCAGCAGCTTCTCCGGGAGAGGTGATGGCTACACCTTC. The whole variable domain, remainder taken from reference TRBV5-8 and TRBJ1-2, is EAGVTQSPTHLIKTRGQQATLRCSPISGHTSVYWYQQALGLGLQFLLWYDEGEERNRGNFPPRFSGRQFPNYSSELNVNALELEDSALYLCASSFSGRGDGYTFGSGTRLTVV.